A selection of T cell receptor beta chains follows, all from one sample in a study of regulatory T cells in long-lasting Graves disease. Each CDR3 protein is one row after TCRdb ran MiXCR on the multiplex PCR reads. This sample has 500,000 or so distinct CDR3 sequences, with about 14% found just once. The sample was also reused in another study, on T cells in Graves' hyperthyroidism and ophthalmopathy.

Specimen: peripheral blood mononuclear cells (PBMCs), collected at new diagnosis, from a patient treated with antithyroid drugs. These receptors all come from a woman aged 45-60 years with Graves disease. CDR3s include the opening cysteine and the closing phenylalanine or tryptophan. The D gene is left open where the match is weak. Size values are once, few and many counts, or a class for expanded clones, and some rows have none.

d_gene,v_gene,abundance,j_gene,CDR3nt,CDR3aa
NA,TRBV14,few,TRBJ2-7,TGTGCCAGCAGCCCCAGGCGAGACTTCAACACCTACGAGCAGTACTTC,CASSPRRDFNTYEQYF
TRBD1,TRBV6-1,many,TRBJ2-7,TGTGCCAGCAGACCCGCCCGGGACAGGGGTGGCGAGCAGTACTTC,CASRPARDRGGEQYF
NA,TRBV5-1,many,TRBJ1-5,TGCGCCAGCAGAGAAGGGGGTAGCAATCAGCCCCAGCATTTT,CASREGGSNQPQHF
NA,TRBV18,NA,TRBJ2-3,TGTGCCAGCTCACCAACCGGTCTAAGGGAGAGCACAGATACGCAGTATTTT,CASSPTGLRESTDTQYF
TRBD1,TRBV6-5,many,TRBJ2-1,TGTGCCAGCAGTTACGGGACAGGGGGTTATGAGCAGTTCTTC,CASSYGTGGYEQFF
TRBD2,TRBV2,many,TRBJ2-7,TGTGCCAGCAGTGTAAGCGGGAGGGGGTACGAGCAGTACTTC,CASSVSGRGYEQYF
TRBD2,TRBV20-1,NA,TRBJ2-1,TGCAGTGCGGTCGGACTAGTGGCCTACAATGAGCAGTTCTTC,CSAVGLVAYNEQFF
NA,TRBV4-1,once,TRBJ2-6,TGCGCCAGCAGCCCGGACCGGGCCTCTGGGGCCAACGTCCTGACTTTC,CASSPDRASGANVLTF
NA,TRBV27,few,TRBJ2-6,TGTGCCAGCAGTGCAGGGCTACCTGGGGCCAACGTCCTGACTTTC,CASSAGLPGANVLTF
NA,TRBV29-1,few,TRBJ2-7,TGCAGCGTTGGGCAGGACTACGAGCAGTACTTC,CSVGQDYEQYF
NA,TRBV11-2,many,TRBJ2-7,TGTGCCAGCAGCTCTATTGAGTACGAGCAGTACTTC,CASSSIEYEQYF
NA,TRBV29-1,NA,TRBJ2-7,TGCAGCGTTGGAGGCCTCTACTCCTACGAGCAGTACTTC,CSVGGLYSYEQYF
NA,TRBV6-1,many,TRBJ1-5,TGTGCCAGCAGTACCATGGGCAGGGGCACGAATCAGCCCCAGCATTTT,CASSTMGRGTNQPQHF
TRBD2,TRBV7-2,few,TRBJ2-1,TGTGCCAGCAGCTTAGCACTAGCGATTTACAATGAGCAGTTCTTC,CASSLALAIYNEQFF
TRBD2,TRBV27,NA,TRBJ2-2,TGTGCCAGCAGTTCAACCCCCGTGGGAATTAGCGGGAGGGCCCCCGGGGAGCTGTTTTTT,CASSSTPVGISGRAPGELFF
NA,TRBV12-3/TRBV12-4,many,TRBJ1-1,TGTGCCAGCAGCCAAACAGGGACGAACACTGAAGCTTTCTTT,CASSQTGTNTEAFF
TRBD1,TRBV28,many,TRBJ1-4,TGTGCCAGCAGTCCAAGTCTCGGACAGGCTAATGAAAAACTGTTTTTT,CASSPSLGQANEKLFF
TRBD1,TRBV5-1,NA,TRBJ2-5,TGCGCCAGCAGCGCCGGACAGGGGGCAGAGACCCAGTACTTC,CASSAGQGAETQYF
NA,TRBV3-1,many,TRBJ2-7,TGTGCCAGCAGTCGAGGGACCCTACGCTACGAGCAGTACTTC,CASSRGTLRYEQYF
NA,TRBV20-1,many,TRBJ2-3,TGCAGTGCTCAGGGTGAAAGCACAGATACGCAGTATTTT,CSAQGESTDTQYF
NA,TRBV3-1,NA,TRBJ1-3,TGTGCCAGCAGCCAAGGTGCCTTTGGGGGTTTAGGAAACACCATATATTTT,CASSQGAFGGLGNTIYF
TRBD1,TRBV19,few,TRBJ1-1,TGTGCCAGTAGTATACCCGGACAGGGTGACACTGAAGCTTTCTTT,CASSIPGQGDTEAFF
NA,TRBV28,many,TRBJ1-5,TGTGCCAGCAGGCGACCGCTTAATCAGCCCCAGCATTTT,CASRRPLNQPQHF
NA,TRBV4-1,few,TRBJ2-1,TGCGCCAGCAGCCCGAAGGTGGATGAGCAGTTCTTC,CASSPKVDEQFF
TRBD1,TRBV28,NA,TRBJ2-5,TGTGCCACCTCAGCAGGGGGCGCGGGGCAAGAGACCCAGTACTTC,CATSAGGAGQETQYF
TRBD2,TRBV6-1,many,TRBJ2-4,TGTGCCAGCAGTGACAGCGGGACCCACGTTGAGAACATTCAGTACTTC,CASSDSGTHVENIQYF
TRBD1,TRBV2,many,TRBJ2-7,TGTGCCAGCAGTGAAAGTCCCATTACCGGGACAGGGGAGCAGTACTTC,CASSESPITGTGEQYF
NA,TRBV14,many,TRBJ2-1,TGTGCCAGCAGCCAAGTCGCATTGGGTGAGCAGTTCTTC,CASSQVALGEQFF
NA,TRBV30,many,TRBJ2-5,TGTGCCTGGAGTGGACTGGAGACCCAGTACTTC,CAWSGLETQYF
TRBD2,TRBV10-3,few,TRBJ2-5,TGTGCCATCAGTGGGCGGGAGGGCCCGGAGACCCAGTACTTC,CAISGREGPETQYF
TRBD1,TRBV6-1,NA,TRBJ2-5,TGTGCCAGCAGTCAGCAGGGGGCGGAGACCCAGTACTTC,CASSQQGAETQYF
TRBD2,TRBV10-3,few,TRBJ2-3,TGTGCCATCAGTGAGTACCTAGCGGGAGGCGGCGGCACAGATACGCAGTATTTT,CAISEYLAGGGGTDTQYF
NA,TRBV18,many,TRBJ1-5,TGTGCCAGCTCACCCTCAGGAGTGAATAGCAATCAGCCCCAGCATTTT,CASSPSGVNSNQPQHF
NA,TRBV6-1,few,TRBJ2-7,TGTGCCAGCACCGACACCTCCTACGAGCAGTACTTC,CASTDTSYEQYF
NA,TRBV6-2/TRBV6-3,many,TRBJ2-3,TGTGCCAGCAGTGAAAACGGACTAGGGGGCACGCAGTATTTT,CASSENGLGGTQYF
TRBD1,TRBV6-1,NA,TRBJ1-1,TGTGCCAGCAGCCTCGGGACAGGGGGTTTGTCTTTCTTT,CASSLGTGGLSFF
TRBD2,TRBV2,many,TRBJ2-1,TGTGCCAGCAAACGGGACTACTACAATGAGCAGTTCTTC,CASKRDYYNEQFF
NA,TRBV7-9,few,TRBJ2-1,TGTGCCAGCAGTCACAGACGGGGGTCTCGCGGTCGGCGGGACCAGGTCTCCAATGAGCAGTTCTTC,CASSHRRGSRGRRDQVSNEQFF
NA,TRBV20-1,many,TRBJ2-1,TGCAGTGCCCCCGGGCGGGGAGTTTGGTCCTACAATGAGCAGTTCTTC,CSAPGRGVWSYNEQFF
TRBD1,TRBV28,many,TRBJ1-4,TGTGCCAGCAGTTTGGGGGCGACAGGGGGCGGACAACTGTTTTTT,CASSLGATGGGQLFF
TRBD2,TRBV2,many,TRBJ2-3,TGTGCCAGCAGTGAACTAGCGGGAGGAGCAGATACGCAGTATTTT,CASSELAGGADTQYF
NA,TRBV19,few,TRBJ2-7,TGTGCCAGTAGTGAGGGACGGGTCTCCTACGAGCAGTACTTC,CASSEGRVSYEQYF
NA,TRBV20-1,NA,TRBJ2-5,TGCAGTGCTAGATATAGGGTACGAGAGACCCAGTACTTC,CSARYRVRETQYF
NA,TRBV24-1,many,TRBJ2-1,TGTGCCACCAGTGATCCAGTCAACAATGAGCAGTTCTTC,CATSDPVNNEQFF
TRBD2,TRBV28,many,TRBJ2-5,TGTGCCAGCAGTTCCCTACTGGGACTAGCGGGAGGTGGAGAGACCCAGTACTTC,CASSSLLGLAGGGETQYF
TRBD1,TRBV29-1,many,TRBJ2-3,TGCAGCGGAACCGGGACAGCGGGCACAGATACGCAGTATTTT,CSGTGTAGTDTQYF